This TCR beta chain originates from a study of blood T cell repertoires in COVID-19. Study context: The samples span acute and convalescent COVID-19 from the United States, Italy and Spain. Nucleic acid was either cDNA or gDNA, and it came from T cells, B-cell-depleted T cells, or PBMCs.

The sample holds a few counts of this clone. Using immunoSEQ multiplex PCR, the repertoire was profiled, and TCRdb retains in-frame clones only, with some absent. The repertoire holds 65,000 to 85,000 clones, with 86% as singletons. The source material was peripheral blood. The receptor was derived from a man aged 50-60 years with active COVID-19.

CDR3 loop: CASSQDNSYEQYF. The CDR3 bases are TGCGCCAGCAGCCAGGACAATTCCTACGAGCAGTACTTC. The chain joins TRBV4-1 to TRBJ2-7, with D tentatively TRBD1 (5 bases). CDR3 size: 13 residues. Germline CDR1 is MGHRA and CDR2 is YSYEKL. Trimming cost V 3 bases and J 1 base, with 7 bases left between them.